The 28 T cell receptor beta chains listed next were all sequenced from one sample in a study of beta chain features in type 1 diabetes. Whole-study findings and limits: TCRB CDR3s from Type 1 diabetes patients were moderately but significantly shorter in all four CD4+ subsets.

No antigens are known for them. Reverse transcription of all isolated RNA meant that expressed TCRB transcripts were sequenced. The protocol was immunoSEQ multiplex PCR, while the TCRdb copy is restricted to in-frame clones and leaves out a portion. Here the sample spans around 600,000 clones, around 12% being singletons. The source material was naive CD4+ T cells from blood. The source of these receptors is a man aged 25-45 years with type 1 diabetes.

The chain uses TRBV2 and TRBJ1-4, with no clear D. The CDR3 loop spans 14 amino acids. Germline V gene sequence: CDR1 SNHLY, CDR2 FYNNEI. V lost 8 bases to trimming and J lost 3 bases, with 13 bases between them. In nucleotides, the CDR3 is TGTGCCAGCGACACCGCAAGTTCTAATGAAAAACTGTTTTTT. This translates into CASDTASSNEKLFF.

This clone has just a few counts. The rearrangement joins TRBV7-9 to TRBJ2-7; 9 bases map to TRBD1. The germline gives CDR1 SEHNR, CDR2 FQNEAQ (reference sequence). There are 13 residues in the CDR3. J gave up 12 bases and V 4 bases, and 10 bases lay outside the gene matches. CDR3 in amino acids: CASSWDREVWRYF. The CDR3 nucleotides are TGTGCCAGCAGCTGGGACAGGGAGGTCTGGCGGTACTTC.

This CDR3 reads CASSPDADTQYF. The CDR3 nucleotides are TGTGCCAGCTCACCAGACGCAGATACGCAGTATTTT. V usage is TRBV18 and J usage is TRBJ2-3; unclear D gene. The V end was cut by 2 bases, the J end by 4 bases, with 4 bases between. Germline V gene data show CDR1 as KGHSH and CDR2 as LQKENI. The CDR3 contains 12 residues. Full variable domain (missing parts from reference TRBV18 and TRBJ2-3): NAGVMQNPRHLVRRRGQEARLRCSPMKGHSHVYWYRQLPEEGLKFMVYLQKENIIDESGMPKERFSAEFPKEGPSILRIQQVVRGDSAAYFCASSPDADTQYFGPGTRLTVL.

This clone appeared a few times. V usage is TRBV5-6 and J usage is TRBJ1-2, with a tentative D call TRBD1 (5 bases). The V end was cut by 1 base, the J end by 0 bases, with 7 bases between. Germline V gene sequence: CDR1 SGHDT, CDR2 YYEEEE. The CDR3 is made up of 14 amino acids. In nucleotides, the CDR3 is TGTGCCAGCAGCTTGCCAGGGACTAACTATGGCTACACCTTC. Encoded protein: CASSLPGTNYGYTF. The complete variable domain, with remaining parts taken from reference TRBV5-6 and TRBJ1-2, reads DAGVTQSPTHLIKTRGQQVTLRCSPKSGHDTVSWYQQALGQGPQFIFQYYEEEERQRGNFPDRFSGHQFPNYSSELNVNALLLGDSALYLCASSLPGTNYGYTFGSGTRLTVV.

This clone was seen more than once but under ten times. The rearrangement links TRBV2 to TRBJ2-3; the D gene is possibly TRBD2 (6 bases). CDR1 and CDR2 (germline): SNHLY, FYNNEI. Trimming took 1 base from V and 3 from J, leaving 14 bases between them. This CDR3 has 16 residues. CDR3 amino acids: CASSEEARGRTDTQYF. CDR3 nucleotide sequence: TGTGCCAGCAGTGAAGAGGCCCGGGGGAGGACAGATACGCAGTATTTT.

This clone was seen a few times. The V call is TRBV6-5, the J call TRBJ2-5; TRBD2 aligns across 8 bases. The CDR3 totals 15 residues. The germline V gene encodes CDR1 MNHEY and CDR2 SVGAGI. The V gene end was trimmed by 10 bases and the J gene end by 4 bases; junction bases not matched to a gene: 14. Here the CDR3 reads CATGLGAGVGETQYF. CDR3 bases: TGTGCCACCGGACTCGGAGCGGGGGTCGGAGAGACCCAGTACTTC.

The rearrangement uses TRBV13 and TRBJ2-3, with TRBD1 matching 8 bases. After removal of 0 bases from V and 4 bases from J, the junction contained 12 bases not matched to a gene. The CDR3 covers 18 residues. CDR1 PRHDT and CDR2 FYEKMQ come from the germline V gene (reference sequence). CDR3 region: CASSLGPGSSGGPDTQYF. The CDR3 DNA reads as TGTGCCAGCAGCTTAGGTCCCGGTTCATCAGGGGGCCCAGATACGCAGTATTTT.

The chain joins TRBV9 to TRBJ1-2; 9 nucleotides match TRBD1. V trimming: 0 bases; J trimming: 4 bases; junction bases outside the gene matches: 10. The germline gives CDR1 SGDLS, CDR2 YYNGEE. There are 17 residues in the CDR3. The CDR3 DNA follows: TGTGCCAGCAGCGTAGGCCGCCCACAGGGGGCTGTCTATGGCTACACCTTC. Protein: CASSVGRPQGAVYGYTF.

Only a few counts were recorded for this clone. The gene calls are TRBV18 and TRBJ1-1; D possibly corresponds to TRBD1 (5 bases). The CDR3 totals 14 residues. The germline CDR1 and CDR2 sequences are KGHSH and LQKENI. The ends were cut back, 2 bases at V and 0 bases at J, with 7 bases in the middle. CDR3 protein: CASSPEGMNTEAFF. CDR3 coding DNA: TGTGCCAGCTCACCAGAGGGGATGAACACTGAAGCTTTCTTT.

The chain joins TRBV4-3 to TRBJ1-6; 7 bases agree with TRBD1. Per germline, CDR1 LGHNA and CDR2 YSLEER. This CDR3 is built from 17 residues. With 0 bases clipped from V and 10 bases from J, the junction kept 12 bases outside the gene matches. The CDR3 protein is CASSQDWSGGFGSPLHF. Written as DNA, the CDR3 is TGCGCCAGCAGCCAAGATTGGTCAGGGGGATTCGGATCACCCCTCCACTTT.

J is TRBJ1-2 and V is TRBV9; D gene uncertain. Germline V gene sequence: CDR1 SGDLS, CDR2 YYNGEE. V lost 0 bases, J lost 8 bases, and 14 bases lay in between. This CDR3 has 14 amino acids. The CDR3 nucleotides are TGTGCCAGCAGCGTAGCCACGGATAACCTCGGCTACACCTTC. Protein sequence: CASSVATDNLGYTF.

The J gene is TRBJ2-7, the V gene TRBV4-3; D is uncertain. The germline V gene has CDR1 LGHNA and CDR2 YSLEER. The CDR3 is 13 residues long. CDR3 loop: CAPAGQPSYEQYF. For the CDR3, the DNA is TGCGCTCCGGCCGGGCAGCCCTCCTACGAGCAGTACTTC.

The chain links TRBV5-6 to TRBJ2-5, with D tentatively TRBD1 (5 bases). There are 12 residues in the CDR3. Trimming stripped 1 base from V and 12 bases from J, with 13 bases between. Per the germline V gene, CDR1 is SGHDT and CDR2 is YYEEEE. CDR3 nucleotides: TGTGCCAGCAGCTTGATGGGGCAGCTAAAGTACTTC. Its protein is CASSLMGQLKYF.

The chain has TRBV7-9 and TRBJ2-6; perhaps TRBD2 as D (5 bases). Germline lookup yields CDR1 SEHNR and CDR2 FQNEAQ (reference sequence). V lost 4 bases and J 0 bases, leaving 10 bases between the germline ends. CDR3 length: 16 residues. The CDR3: CASSSSEGSGANVLTF. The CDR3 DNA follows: TGTGCCAGCAGCTCATCAGAGGGCTCTGGGGCCAACGTCCTGACTTTC.

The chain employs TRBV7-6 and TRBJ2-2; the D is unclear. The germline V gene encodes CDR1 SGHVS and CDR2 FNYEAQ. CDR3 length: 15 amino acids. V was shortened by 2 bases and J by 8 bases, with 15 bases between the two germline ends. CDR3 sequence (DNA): TGTGCCAGCAGCTTAAATGTGTGGACCCCTGGGGAGCTGTTTTTT. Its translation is CASSLNVWTPGELFF.

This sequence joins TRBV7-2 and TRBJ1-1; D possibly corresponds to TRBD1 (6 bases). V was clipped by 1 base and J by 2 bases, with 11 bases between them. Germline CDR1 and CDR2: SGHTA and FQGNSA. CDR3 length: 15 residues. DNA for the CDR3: TGTGCCAGCAGCTTAGAAGGACAGATTAACACTGAAGCTTTCTTT. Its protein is CASSLEGQINTEAFF.

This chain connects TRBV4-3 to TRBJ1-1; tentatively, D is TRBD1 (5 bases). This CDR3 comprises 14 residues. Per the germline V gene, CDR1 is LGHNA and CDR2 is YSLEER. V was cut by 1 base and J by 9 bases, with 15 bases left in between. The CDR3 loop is CASSQVTTGPKAFF. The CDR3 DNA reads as TGCGCCAGCAGCCAAGTCACCACAGGACCCAAAGCTTTCTTT.

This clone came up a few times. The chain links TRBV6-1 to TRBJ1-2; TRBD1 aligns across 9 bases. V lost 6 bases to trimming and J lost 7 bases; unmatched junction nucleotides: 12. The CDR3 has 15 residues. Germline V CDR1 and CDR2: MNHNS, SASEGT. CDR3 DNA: TGTGCCAGCAGAGAACCGACGGGACAGGGAGTTGGCTACACCTTC. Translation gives CASREPTGQGVGYTF.

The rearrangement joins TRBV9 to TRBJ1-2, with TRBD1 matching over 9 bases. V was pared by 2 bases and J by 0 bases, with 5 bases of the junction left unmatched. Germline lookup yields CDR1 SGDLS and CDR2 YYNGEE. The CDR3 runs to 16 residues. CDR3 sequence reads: CASSVGQGTSNYGYTF. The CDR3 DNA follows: TGTGCCAGCAGCGTGGGACAGGGAACGTCTAACTATGGCTACACCTTC.

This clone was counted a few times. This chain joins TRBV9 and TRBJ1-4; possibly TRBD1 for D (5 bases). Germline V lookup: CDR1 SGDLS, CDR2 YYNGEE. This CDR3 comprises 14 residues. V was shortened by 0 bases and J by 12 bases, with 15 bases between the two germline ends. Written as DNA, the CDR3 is TGTGCCAGCAGCGTAGAAGGCGGTCGGGGGGAACTGTTTTTT. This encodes CASSVEGGRGELFF.

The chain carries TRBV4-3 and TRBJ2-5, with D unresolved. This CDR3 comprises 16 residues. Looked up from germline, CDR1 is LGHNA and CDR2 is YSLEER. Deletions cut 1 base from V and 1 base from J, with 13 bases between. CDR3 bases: TGCGCCAGCAGCCAAGTTAAGGGTTGGGGCCAAGAGACCCAGTACTTC. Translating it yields CASSQVKGWGQETQYF.

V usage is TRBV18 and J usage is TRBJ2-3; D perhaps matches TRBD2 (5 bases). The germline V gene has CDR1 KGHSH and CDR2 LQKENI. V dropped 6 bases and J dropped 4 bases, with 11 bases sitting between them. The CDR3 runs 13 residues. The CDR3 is CASSSGSADTQYF. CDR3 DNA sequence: TGTGCCAGCTCTTCGGGAAGTGCAGATACGCAGTATTTT.

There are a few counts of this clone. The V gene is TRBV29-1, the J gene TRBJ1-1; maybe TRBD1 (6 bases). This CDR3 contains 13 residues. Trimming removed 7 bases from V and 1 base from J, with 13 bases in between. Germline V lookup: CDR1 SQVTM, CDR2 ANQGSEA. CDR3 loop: CSARRQENTEAFF. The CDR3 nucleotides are TGCAGCGCAAGGCGACAGGAGAACACTGAAGCTTTCTTT.

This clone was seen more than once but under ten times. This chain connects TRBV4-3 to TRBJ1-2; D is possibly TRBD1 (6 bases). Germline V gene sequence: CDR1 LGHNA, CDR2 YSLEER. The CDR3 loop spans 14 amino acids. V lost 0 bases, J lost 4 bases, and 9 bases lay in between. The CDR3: CASSQEGGGYGYTF. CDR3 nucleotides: TGCGCCAGCAGCCAAGAGGGAGGGGGCTATGGCTACACCTTC.

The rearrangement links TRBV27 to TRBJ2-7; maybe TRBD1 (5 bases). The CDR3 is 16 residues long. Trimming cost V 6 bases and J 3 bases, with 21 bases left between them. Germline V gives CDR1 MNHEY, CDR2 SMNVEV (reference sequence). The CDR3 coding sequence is TGTGCCAGCAGCAAGTCCCCGACAGAACGAGTCTACGAGCAGTACTTC. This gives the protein CASSKSPTERVYEQYF.

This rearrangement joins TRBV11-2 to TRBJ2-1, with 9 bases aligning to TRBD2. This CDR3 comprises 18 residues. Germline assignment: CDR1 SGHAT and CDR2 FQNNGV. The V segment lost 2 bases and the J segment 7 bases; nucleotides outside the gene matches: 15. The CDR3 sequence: CASSLYASLAGQRNEQFF. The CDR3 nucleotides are TGTGCCAGCAGCTTATACGCTTCCCTAGCGGGGCAACGGAATGAGCAGTTCTTC.

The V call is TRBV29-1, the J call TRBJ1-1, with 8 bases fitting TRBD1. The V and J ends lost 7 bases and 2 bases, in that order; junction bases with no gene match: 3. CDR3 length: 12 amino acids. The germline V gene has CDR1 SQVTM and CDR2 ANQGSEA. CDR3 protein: CSGGQGNTEAFF. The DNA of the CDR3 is TGCAGCGGAGGACAGGGAAACACTGAAGCTTTCTTT.

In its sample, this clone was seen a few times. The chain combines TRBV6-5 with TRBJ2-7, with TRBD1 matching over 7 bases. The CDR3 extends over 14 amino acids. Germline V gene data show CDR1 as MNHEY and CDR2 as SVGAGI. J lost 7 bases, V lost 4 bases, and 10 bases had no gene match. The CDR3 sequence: CASSFRQGPREQYF. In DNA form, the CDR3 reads TGTGCCAGCAGTTTTCGACAGGGTCCTCGGGAGCAGTACTTC.